This T cell receptor beta chain was recovered during a study of blood T cell repertoires in COVID-19. At the level of the study: The United States, Italy and Spain were the sources of the acute and convalescent COVID-19 samples.

The CDR3 contains 13 residues. J lost 4 bases, V lost 6 bases, and 4 bases had no gene match. In the original analysis: Estimates of nucleated cell counts were drawn from the amplification of reference gene primers. TCRdb's table, derived via immunoSEQ multiplex PCR, lists solely in-frame clones and lacks some. V and J calls plus clone size are reproduced from that table; the DNA served to infer D and trimming. The sample holds about 480,000 clones, 70% to 90% seen once. Recruits, aged roughly 18 to 100 years, lived in 20 to 30 US areas. Categorization into cohorts depended on clinical history that participants reported.

This receptor was identified in a woman aged 18-30 years with acute COVID-19. The specimen sequenced was PBMCs or T cells enriched from blood (not recorded which). The genes are TRBV12-3 or TRBV12-4 and TRBJ1-1, with 8 bases lining up with TRBD1. In nucleotides, the CDR3 is TGTGCCAGCAGCTTGGACAGGGTCACTGAAGCTTTCTTT. Protein sequence: CASSLDRVTEAFF.